What follows describes a single T cell receptor beta chain. No antigen is known for it. This sample was taken from a study of blood T cells in healthy people across ages. Study results and caveats: The study found more naive CD4+ cells and higher diversity in long-lived than aged donors.

For the second PCR, which ran for 7 to 11 cycles, a sample-barcoded 5' primer and a J-beta primer mix were used. Each of the cDNA molecules was tagged by a template-switch adaptor with 12 random nucleotides. The yield of each sample was at least 2.5 million CDR3-containing paired-end reads. TCRdb recomputed calls from the 5' RACE reads with MiXCR, one row per CDR3 protein. The sample has about 1,500,000 distinct CDR3 sequences; approximately 28% are singletons. Donors gave around 9.3 milliliters of peripheral blood apiece. There are 13 residues in the CDR3. V was cut by 4 bases and J by 10 bases, with 14 bases left in between.

The specimen was blood. This receptor was identified in a woman aged 25 to 39 in good health. The gene calls are TRBV12-3 or TRBV12-4 and TRBJ2-1; TRBD2 is a possible D gene (5 bases). The CDR3 reads CASSWSHPGEQFF. Here the CDR3 DNA reads TGTGCCAGCAGTTGGTCCCATCCGGGAGAGCAGTTCTTC.